These 14 T cell receptor beta chains share one sample of origin, sequenced in a study of T-cell reconstitution after alpha-beta-depleted transplantation in children. The authors prepared the TCRbeta library with unique molecular identifiers. One entry per CDR3 protein, called by TCRdb with MiXCR from the PCR reads. The table lists 600,000 or so distinct CDR3 sequences, roughly 24% of them singletons. The source was PBMCs, mostly from graft donor cells, collected 360 days after TCRalphabeta/CD19-depleted stem cell transplant. These receptors were taken from a boy less than two years old who had a stem cell transplant for acute myeloid leukemia, so the T cells may come from the graft donor.

V gene TRBV20-1 combines with J gene TRBJ2-5, with D uncertain. The V gene lost 1 base and the J gene lost 2 bases, with 8 bases spanning the gap. This CDR3 spans 13 amino acids. Germline lookup yields CDR1 DFQATT and CDR2 SNEGSKA (reference sequence). CDR3 in DNA: TGCAGTGCTAGAGGCCCCGGGCAAGAGACCCAGTACTTC. Residues: CSARGPGQETQYF.

In this sample, this clonotype turned up many times. The V call is TRBV28, the J call TRBJ2-3; D is possibly TRBD1 (5 bases). Germline V CDR1 and CDR2: MDHEN, SYDVKM. Deletions cut 7 bases from V and 9 bases from J, with 11 bases between. The CDR3 sequence is 11 residues long. The chain's CDR3 is CASTSGITQYF. The CDR3 nucleotides read TGTGCCAGCACCTCAGGGATAACGCAGTATTTT.

V and J are TRBV5-8 and TRBJ2-3, with no clear D. The ends were cut back, 0 bases at V and 13 bases at J, with 6 bases in the middle. The CDR3 is made up of 10 amino acids. Germline loops: CDR1 SGHTS, CDR2 YDEGEE. CDR3 coding DNA: TGTGCCAGCAGCTTGGGGGATGAGTATTTT. Protein: CASSLGDEYF.

This clonotype was counted between two and nine times. The chain couples TRBV12-3 or TRBV12-4 to TRBJ2-3, with 9 bases identical to TRBD2. Trimming cost V 6 bases and J 6 bases; bases outside gene matches: 10. This CDR3 spans 15 amino acids. The CDR3 bases are TGTGCCAGCAGAAAAAGCGGGGGGCGGAGGGATACGCAGTATTTT. Its protein product is CASRKSGGRRDTQYF.

V is TRBV10-3 and J is TRBJ2-7, with TRBD1 matching 9 bases. The germline CDR1 and CDR2 sequences are ENHRY and SYGVKD. This CDR3 comprises 16 residues. J gave up 4 bases and V 3 bases, and 10 bases lay outside the gene matches. The DNA for the CDR3 is TGTGCCATCAGTGAACCAAACAGGGGGCCGGAGTACGAGCAGTACTTC. It codes for CAISEPNRGPEYEQYF.

This clonotype was seen at least ten times. The chain links TRBV15 to TRBJ2-5; no firm D call. V was cut by 1 base and J by 2 bases, with 5 bases left in between. This CDR3 comprises 13 residues. Germline lookup yields CDR1 LNHNV and CDR2 YYDKDF (reference sequence). The CDR3 region is CATSRGLQETQYF. As DNA, the CDR3 is TGTGCCACCAGCAGAGGGTTGCAAGAGACCCAGTACTTC.

In this sample, this clonotype turned up many times. This sequence joins TRBV6-2 or TRBV6-3 and TRBJ2-7, with D perhaps TRBD1 (6 bases). The CDR3 sequence is 14 residues long. Per the germline V gene, CDR1 is MNHEY and CDR2 is SVGEGT. V dropped 8 bases and J dropped 0 bases, with 14 bases sitting between them. The CDR3 region has the DNA TGTGCCAGCGGAACAACGGACAGCTCCTACGAGCAGTACTTC. Amino acids: CASGTTDSSYEQYF.

This clonotype was counted only a few times. V usage is TRBV6-1 and J usage is TRBJ1-5; D unresolved. Trimming pared 6 bases from V and 7 bases from J, leaving 16 bases between. The germline gives CDR1 MNHNS, CDR2 SASEGT. The CDR3 is 14 amino acids. This chain's CDR3 is CASRMRGEGQPQHF. In DNA form, the CDR3 reads TGTGCCAGCAGAATGCGGGGAGAGGGACAGCCCCAGCATTTT.

CDR3 bases: TGTGCCAGCAGCGTGGATACAGGGACAACCCTCTTATACGAGCAGTACGTC. This sequence encodes CASSVDTGTTLLYEQYV. This rearrangement joins TRBV9 to TRBJ2-7; a weak D match, TRBD1 (6 bases). The germline CDR1 and CDR2 sequences are SGDLS and YYNGEE. V was clipped by 2 bases and J by 4 bases, with 22 bases between them. CDR3 size: 17 residues.

This clonotype was counted at least ten times. The J gene is TRBJ1-1, the V gene TRBV29-1; TRBD1 might be the D (5 bases). CDR3 size: 14 residues. Trimming cost V 4 bases and J 1 base, with 13 bases left between them. Germline CDR1 SQVTM, CDR2 ANQGSEA. The CDR3 sequence: CSVAPTARNTEAFF. The CDR3 region has the DNA TGCAGCGTTGCTCCGACAGCTCGGAACACTGAAGCTTTCTTT.

The sample holds a few counts of this clonotype. V gene TRBV29-1 combines with J gene TRBJ2-3; no clear D. Per the germline V gene, CDR1 is SQVTM and CDR2 is ANQGSEA. The CDR3 has 13 amino acids. The V end lost 4 bases, the J end lost 3 bases, and 11 bases lay between the germline ends. The CDR3, as DNA: TGCAGCGTTGGAAGTAGGTATACAGATACGCAGTATTTT. This translates into CSVGSRYTDTQYF.

A few counts support this clonotype. The chain links TRBV20-1 to TRBJ1-1, with D perhaps matching TRBD1 (5 bases). Germline V gene sequence: CDR1 DFQATT, CDR2 SNEGSKA (reference sequence). The CDR3 loop spans 14 amino acids. V lost 6 bases, J lost 8 bases, and 22 bases lay in between. CDR3 DNA sequence: TGCAGTGCCCACCCACCCTGGCAGGGTAGGGAAGCTTTCTTT. Translating gives CSAHPPWQGREAFF.

Ten or more counts support this clonotype. This rearrangement joins TRBV6-5 to TRBJ1-4; D is uncertain. The germline V and J ends were trimmed by 4 bases and 8 bases, with 11 bases remaining between them. Per germline, CDR1 MNHEY and CDR2 SVGAGI. The CDR3 runs to 13 residues. The CDR3 nucleotides read TGTGCCAGCAGTTTGGGGAGTTGGGAAAAACTGTTTTTT. Amino acid sequence: CASSLGSWEKLFF.

V usage is TRBV20-1 and J usage is TRBJ2-1, with a weak D call TRBD2 (6 bases). The CDR3 has 20 amino acids. Germline CDR1 and CDR2: DFQATT and SNEGSKA (reference sequence). CDR3 residues: CWARDGVPPRDSSSYNEQFF. In nucleotides, the CDR3 is TGCTGGGCTAGAGATGGCGTCCCCCCAAGGGACTCCAGCTCCTACAATGAGCAGTTCTTC.